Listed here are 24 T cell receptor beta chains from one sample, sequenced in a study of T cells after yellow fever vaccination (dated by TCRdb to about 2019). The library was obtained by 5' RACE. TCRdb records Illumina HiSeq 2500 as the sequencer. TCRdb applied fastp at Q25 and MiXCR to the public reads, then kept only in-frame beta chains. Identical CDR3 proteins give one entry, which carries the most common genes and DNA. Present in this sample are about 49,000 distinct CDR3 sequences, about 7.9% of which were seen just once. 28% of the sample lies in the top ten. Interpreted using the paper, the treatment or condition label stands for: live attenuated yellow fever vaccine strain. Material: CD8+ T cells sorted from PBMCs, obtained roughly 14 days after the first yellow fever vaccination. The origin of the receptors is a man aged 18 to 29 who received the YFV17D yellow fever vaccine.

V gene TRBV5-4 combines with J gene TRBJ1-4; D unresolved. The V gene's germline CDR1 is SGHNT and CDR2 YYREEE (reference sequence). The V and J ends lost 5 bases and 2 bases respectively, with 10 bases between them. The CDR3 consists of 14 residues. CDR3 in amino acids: CASSPPGTNEKLFF. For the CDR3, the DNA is TGTGCCAGCAGTCCGCCGGGGACTAATGAAAAACTGTTTTTT.

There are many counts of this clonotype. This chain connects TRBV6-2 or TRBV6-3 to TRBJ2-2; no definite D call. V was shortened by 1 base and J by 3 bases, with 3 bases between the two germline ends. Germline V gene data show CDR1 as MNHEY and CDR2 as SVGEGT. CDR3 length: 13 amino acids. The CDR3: CASSYWDTGELFF. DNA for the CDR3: TGTGCCAGCAGTTACTGGGACACCGGGGAGCTGTTTTTT.

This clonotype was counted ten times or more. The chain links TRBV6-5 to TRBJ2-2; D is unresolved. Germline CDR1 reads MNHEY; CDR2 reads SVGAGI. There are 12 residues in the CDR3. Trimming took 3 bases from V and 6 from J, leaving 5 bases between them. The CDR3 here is CASSYVAGELFF. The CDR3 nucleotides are TGTGCCAGCAGTTATGTGGCCGGGGAGCTGTTTTTT.

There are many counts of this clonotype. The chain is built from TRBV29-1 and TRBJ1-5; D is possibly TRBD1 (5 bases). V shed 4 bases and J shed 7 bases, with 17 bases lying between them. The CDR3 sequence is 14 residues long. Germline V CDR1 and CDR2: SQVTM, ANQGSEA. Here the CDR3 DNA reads TGCAGCGTTGGAGGGACCCCAGAGGGACAGCCCCAGCATTTT. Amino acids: CSVGGTPEGQPQHF. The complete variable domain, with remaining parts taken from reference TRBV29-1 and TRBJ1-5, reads SAVISQKPSRDICQRGTSLTIQCQVDSQVTMMFWYRQQPGQSLTLIATANQGSEATYESGFVIDKFPISRPNLTFSTLTVSNMSPEDSSIYLCSVGGTPEGQPQHFGDGTRLSIL.

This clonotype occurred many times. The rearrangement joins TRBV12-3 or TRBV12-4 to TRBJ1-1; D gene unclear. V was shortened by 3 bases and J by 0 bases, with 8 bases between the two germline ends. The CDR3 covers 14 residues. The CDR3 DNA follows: TGTGCCAGCAGTTTGGAGGTTCTGAACACTGAAGCTTTCTTT. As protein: CASSLEVLNTEAFF.

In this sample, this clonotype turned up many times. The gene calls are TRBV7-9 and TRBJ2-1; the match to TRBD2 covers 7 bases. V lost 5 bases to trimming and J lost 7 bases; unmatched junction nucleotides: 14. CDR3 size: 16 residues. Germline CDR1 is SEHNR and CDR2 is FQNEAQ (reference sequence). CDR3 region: CASSPRSGARRNEQFF. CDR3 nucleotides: TGTGCCAGCAGCCCCCGGAGCGGGGCCCGTAGGAATGAGCAGTTCTTC.

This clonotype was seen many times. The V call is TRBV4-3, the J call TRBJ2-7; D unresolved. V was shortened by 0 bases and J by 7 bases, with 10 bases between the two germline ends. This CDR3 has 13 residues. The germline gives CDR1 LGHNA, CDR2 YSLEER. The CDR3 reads CASSQDRAMEQYF. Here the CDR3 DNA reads TGCGCCAGCAGCCAAGATAGAGCGATGGAGCAGTACTTC.

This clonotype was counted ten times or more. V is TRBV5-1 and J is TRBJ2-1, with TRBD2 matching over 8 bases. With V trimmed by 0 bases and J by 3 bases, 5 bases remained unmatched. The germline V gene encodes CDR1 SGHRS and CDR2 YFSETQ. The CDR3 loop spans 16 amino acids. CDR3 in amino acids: CASSLAGGDIYNEQFF. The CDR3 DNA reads TGCGCCAGCAGCTTGGCCGGGGGGGATATCTACAATGAGCAGTTCTTC.

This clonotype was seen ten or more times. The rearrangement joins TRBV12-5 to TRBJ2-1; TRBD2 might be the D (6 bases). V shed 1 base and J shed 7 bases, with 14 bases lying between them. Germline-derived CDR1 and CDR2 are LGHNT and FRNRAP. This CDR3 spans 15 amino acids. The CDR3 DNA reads TGTGCTAGTGGTTTGGAGGGACTGACGAGAAATGAGCAGTTCTTC. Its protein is CASGLEGLTRNEQFF.

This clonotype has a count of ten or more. CDR3 protein: CATSDPGPYEQYV. The CDR3 coding sequence is TGTGCCACCAGTGATCCAGGTCCTTACGAGCAGTACGTC. The chain combines TRBV24-1 with TRBJ2-7; the D is unclear. Between the trimmed V and J ends, which lost 3 bases and 4 bases, there was a span of 9 bases. This CDR3 is 13 amino acids long. The V gene's germline CDR1 is KGHDR and CDR2 SFDVKD.

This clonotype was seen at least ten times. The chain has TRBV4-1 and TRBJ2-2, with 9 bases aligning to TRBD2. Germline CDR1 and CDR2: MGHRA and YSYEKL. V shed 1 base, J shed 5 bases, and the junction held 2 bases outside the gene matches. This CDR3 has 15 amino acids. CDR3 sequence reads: CASSQGTSVTGELFF. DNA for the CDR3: TGCGCCAGCAGCCAAGGGACTAGCGTAACCGGGGAGCTGTTTTTT.

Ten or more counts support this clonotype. In nucleotides, the CDR3 is TGTGCCAGCGCTCGGGTAGCGGGGGGATCGGACACCGGGGAGCTGTTTTTT. It yields the protein CASARVAGGSDTGELFF. J is TRBJ2-2 and V is TRBV6-1, with 10 positions matching TRBD2. CDR3 length: 17 amino acids. Germline CDR1 and CDR2: MNHNS and SASEGT. V lost 8 bases and J lost 3; bases outside the gene matches: 12.

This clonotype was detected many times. CDR3 in amino acids: CASSQTSGTYEQYF. CDR3 bases: TGCGCCAGCAGCCAAACTAGCGGCACCTACGAGCAGTACTTC. V and J are TRBV4-1 and TRBJ2-7; 8 bases match TRBD2. From germline, CDR1 is MGHRA and CDR2 YSYEKL. V was pared by 2 bases and J by 2 bases, with 2 bases of the junction left unmatched. CDR3 length: 14 residues.

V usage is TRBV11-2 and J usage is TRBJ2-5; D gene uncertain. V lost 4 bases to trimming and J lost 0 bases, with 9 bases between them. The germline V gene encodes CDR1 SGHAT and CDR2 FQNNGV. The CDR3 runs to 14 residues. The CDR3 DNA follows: TGTGCCAGCAGCTCTTTAGCTTACCAAGAGACCCAGTACTTC. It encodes CASSSLAYQETQYF.

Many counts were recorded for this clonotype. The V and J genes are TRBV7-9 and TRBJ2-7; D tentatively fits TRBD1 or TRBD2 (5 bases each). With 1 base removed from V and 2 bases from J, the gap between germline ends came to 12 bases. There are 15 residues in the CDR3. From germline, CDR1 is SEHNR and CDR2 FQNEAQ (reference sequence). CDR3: CASSLVAGRAYEQYF. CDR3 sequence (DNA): TGTGCCAGCAGCTTAGTTGCAGGGAGAGCCTACGAGCAGTACTTC.

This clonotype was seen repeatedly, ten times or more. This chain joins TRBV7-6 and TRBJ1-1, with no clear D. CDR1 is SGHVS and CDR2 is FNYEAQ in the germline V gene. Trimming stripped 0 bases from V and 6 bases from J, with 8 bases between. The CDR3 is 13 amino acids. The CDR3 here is CASSLARGSEAFF. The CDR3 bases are TGTGCCAGCAGCTTAGCGCGGGGTTCTGAAGCTTTCTTT.

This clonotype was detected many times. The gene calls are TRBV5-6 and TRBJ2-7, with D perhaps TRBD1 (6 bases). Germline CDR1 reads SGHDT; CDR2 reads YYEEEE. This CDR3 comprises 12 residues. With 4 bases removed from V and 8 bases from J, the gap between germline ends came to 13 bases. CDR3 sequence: CASSGGPGKQYF. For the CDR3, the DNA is TGTGCCAGCAGCGGGGGCCCCGGAAAGCAGTACTTC.

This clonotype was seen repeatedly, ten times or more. DNA of the CDR3: TGCAGCGTGGGGGGTGGACAGGTGATGACCTACAATGAGCAGTTCTTC. This codes for CSVGGGQVMTYNEQFF. This chain joins TRBV29-1 and TRBJ2-1; TRBD1 is a possible D gene (7 bases). Germline V gene sequence: CDR1 SQVTM, CDR2 ANQGSEA. V lost 6 bases and J lost 2, with 20 bases in between. This CDR3 spans 16 amino acids.

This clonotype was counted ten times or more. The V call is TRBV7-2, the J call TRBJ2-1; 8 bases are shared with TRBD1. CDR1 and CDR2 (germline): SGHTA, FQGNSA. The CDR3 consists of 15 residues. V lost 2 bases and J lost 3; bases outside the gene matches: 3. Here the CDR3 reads CASSLPGTGYNEQFF. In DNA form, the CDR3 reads TGTGCCAGCAGCTTACCCGGGACAGGCTACAATGAGCAGTTCTTC.

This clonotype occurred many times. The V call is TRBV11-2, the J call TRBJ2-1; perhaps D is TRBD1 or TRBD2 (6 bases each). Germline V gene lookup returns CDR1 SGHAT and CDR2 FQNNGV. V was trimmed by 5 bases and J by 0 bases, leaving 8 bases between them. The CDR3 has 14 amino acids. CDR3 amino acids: CASSGGPSYNEQFF. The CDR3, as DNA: TGTGCCAGCAGCGGGGGGCCCTCCTACAATGAGCAGTTCTTC.

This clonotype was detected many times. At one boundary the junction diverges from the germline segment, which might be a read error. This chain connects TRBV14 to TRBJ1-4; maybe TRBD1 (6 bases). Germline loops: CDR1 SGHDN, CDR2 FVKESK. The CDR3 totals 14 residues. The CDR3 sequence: CASSLFGGPTGLVF. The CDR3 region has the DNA TGTGCCAGCAGCCTCTTCGGGGGGCCCACCGGGCTTGTCTTT.

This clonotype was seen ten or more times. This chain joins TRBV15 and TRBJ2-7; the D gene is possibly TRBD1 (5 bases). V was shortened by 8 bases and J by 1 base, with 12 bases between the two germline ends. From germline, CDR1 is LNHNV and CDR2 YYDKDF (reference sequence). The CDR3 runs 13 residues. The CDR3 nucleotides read TGTGCCACCTCTGGGGCCGCGTCCTACGAGCAGTACTTC. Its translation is CATSGAASYEQYF. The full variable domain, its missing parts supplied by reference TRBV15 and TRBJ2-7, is DAMVIQNPRYQVTQFGKPVTLSCSQTLNHNVMYWYQQKSSQAPKLLFHYYDKDFNNEADTPDNFQSRRPNTSFCFLDIRSPGLGDTAMYLCATSGAASYEQYFGPGTRLTVT.

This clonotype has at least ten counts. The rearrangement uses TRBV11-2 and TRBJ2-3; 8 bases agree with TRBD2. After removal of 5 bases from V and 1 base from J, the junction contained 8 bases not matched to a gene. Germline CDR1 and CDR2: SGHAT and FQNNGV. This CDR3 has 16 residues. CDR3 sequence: CASSRRPRGGTDTQYF. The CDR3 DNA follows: TGTGCCAGCAGCCGTCGACCGCGGGGGGGCACAGATACGCAGTATTTT.

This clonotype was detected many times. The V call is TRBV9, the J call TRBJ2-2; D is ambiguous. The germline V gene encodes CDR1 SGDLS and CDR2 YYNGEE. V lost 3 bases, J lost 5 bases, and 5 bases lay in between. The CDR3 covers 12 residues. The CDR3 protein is CASSDFTGELFF. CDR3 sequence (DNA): TGTGCCAGCAGCGACTTTACCGGGGAGCTGTTTTTT.